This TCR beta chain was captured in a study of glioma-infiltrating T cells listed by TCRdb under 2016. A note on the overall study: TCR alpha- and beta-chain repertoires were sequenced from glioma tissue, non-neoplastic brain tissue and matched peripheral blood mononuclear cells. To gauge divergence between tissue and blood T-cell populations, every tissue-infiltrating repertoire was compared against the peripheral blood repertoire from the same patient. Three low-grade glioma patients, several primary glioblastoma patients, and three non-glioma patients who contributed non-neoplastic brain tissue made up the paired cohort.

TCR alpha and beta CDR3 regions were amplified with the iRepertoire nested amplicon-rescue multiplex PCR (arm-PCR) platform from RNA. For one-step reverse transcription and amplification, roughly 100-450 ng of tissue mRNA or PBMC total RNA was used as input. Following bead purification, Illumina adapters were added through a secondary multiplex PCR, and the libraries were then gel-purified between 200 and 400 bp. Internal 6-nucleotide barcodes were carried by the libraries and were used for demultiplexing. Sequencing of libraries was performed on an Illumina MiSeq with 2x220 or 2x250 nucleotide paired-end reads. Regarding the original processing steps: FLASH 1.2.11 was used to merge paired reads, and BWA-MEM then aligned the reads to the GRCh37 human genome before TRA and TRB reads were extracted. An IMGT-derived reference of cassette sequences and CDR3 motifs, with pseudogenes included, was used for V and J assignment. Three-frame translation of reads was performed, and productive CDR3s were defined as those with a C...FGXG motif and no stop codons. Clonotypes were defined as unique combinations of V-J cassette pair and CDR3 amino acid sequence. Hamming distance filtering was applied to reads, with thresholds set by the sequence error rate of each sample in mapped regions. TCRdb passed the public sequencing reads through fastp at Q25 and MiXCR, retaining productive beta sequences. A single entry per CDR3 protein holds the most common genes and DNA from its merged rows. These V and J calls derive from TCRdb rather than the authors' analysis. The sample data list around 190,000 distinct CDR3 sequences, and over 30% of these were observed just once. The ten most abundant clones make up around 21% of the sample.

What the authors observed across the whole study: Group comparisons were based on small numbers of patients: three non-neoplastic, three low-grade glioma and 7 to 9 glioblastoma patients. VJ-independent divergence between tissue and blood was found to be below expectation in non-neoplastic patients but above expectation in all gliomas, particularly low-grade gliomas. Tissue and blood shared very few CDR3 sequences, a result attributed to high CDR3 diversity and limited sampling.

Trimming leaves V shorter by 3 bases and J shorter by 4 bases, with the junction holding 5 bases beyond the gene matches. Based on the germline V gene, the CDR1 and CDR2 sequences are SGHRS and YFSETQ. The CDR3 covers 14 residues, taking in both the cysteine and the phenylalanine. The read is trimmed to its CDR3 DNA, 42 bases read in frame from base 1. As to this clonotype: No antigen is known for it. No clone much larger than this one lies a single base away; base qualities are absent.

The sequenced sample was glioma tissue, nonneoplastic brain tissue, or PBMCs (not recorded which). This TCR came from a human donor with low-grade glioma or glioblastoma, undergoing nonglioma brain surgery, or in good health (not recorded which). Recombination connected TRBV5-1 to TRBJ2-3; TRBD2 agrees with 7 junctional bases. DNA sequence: TGCGCCAGCAGCTGGACTAGATGGGCAGATACGCAGTATTTT. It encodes CASSWTRWADTQYF. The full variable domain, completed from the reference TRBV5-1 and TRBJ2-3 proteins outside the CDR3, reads KAGVTQTPRYLIKTRGQQVTLSCSPISGHRSVSWYQQTPGQGLQFLFEYFSETQRNKGNFPGRFSGRQFSNSRSEMNVSTLELGDSALYLCASSWTRWADTQYFGPGTRLTVL.